This T cell receptor beta chain is drawn from a study of T cells in narcolepsy. Looking at the study overall: Enrolled donors included narcolepsy type 1 or type 2 patients and healthy controls.

Concerning this clone itself: Antigen specificity is unknown.

Some clones are missing from TCRdb's copy, which holds only in-frame ones; the method was immunoSEQ multiplex PCR. Here the sample spans tens of thousands of clones, about 77% being singletons. After removal of 7 bases from V and 2 bases from J, the junction contained 5 bases not matched to a gene. Germline V CDR1 and CDR2: MNHEY, SVGAGI. This CDR3 region has 14 residues. Findings and caveats of the study: HCRT-specific and TRIB2-specific autoreactive clonotypes appeared among same-patient CSF and blood CD4+ clonotypes. Reportedly, autoreactive clonotypes were serially detected in patients' blood but not controls'. Autoreactive clone sequences were missing from some blood memory CD4+ repertoires.

The sequencing input was CD45RA- memory CD4+ T cells from PBMCs. The receptor's source is a human donor with narcolepsy. The rearrangement links TRBV6-5 to TRBJ1-2, with TRBD1 matching 9 bases. The DNA of the CDR3 is TGTGCCAGCATGAGAGGACAGGGGAACTATGGCTACACCTTC. Protein product: CASMRGQGNYGYTF.